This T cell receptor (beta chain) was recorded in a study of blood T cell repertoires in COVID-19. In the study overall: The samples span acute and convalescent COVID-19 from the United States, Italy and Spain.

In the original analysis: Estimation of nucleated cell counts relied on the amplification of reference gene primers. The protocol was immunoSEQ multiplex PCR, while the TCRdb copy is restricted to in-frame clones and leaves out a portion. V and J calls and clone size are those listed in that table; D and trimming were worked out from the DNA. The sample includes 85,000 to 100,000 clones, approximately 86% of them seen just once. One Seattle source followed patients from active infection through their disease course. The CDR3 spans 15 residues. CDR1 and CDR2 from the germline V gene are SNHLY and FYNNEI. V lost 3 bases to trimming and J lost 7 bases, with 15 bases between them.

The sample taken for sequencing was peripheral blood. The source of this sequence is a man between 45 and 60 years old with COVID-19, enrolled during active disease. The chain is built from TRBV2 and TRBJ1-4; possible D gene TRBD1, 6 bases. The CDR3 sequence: CASSDLAGAGEKLFF. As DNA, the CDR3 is TGTGCCAGCAGTGATTTGGCAGGGGCCGGTGAAAAACTGTTTTTT.